This is a list of T cell receptor beta chains from one sample in a study of cytomegalovirus exposure and HLA in healthy donors. Generated by immunoSEQ multiplex PCR, the TCRdb table keeps only in-frame clones and is missing some. The sample shows around 140,000 clones, roughly three quarters of them seen only once. Sequencing was performed on PBMCs. All receptors derive from a woman aged 40 to 49 in good health and CMV-seronegative. CDR3s include the opening cysteine and the closing phenylalanine or tryptophan. D genes are given only for firm matches. Rows give clone size only sometimes, using once, few, many, or a class for an expanded clone.

D,J,V,size,CDR3,DNA
-,TRBJ2-2,TRBV12-5,-,CASGLVLGQNTGELFF,TGTGCTAGTGGTTTGGTACTAGGGCAAAACACCGGGGAGCTGTTTTTT
TRBD1,TRBJ2-4,TRBV9,-,CASSVTDRGMNIQYF,TGTGCCAGCAGCGTAACGGACAGGGGGATGAACATTCAGTACTTC
-,TRBJ2-3,TRBV15,few,CATSRDPSKPDTQYF,TGTGCCACCAGCAGAGATCCGAGCAAACCAGATACGCAGTATTTT
-,TRBJ2-2,TRBV18,-,CASSTGWDTGELFF,TGTGCCAGCTCAACAGGGTGGGACACCGGGGAGCTGTTTTTT
TRBD1,TRBJ1-5,TRBV12-5,-,CASGLGTGSGMEPQHF,TGTGCTAGTGGTTTGGGGACAGGATCTGGGATGGAGCCCCAGCATTTT
-,TRBJ1-5,TRBV6-6,-,CASRRDDQPQHF,TGTGCCAGCAGGCGGGACGATCAGCCCCAGCATTTT
TRBD1,TRBJ2-1,TRBV27,-,CASLGQVNNEQFF,TGTGCCAGCTTAGGACAGGTAAACAATGAGCAGTTCTTC
TRBD1,TRBJ1-5,TRBV7-9,-,CASGGQGGDQPQHF,TGTGCCAGCGGGGGACAGGGTGGGGATCAGCCCCAGCATTTT
-,TRBJ1-2,TRBV5-1,once,CASSSGLPGVSNGYTF,TGCGCCAGCAGCTCTGGACTCCCCGGGGTGTCAAATGGCTACACCTTC
-,TRBJ1-5,TRBV10-3,-,CAISDLGGGNQPQHF,TGTGCCATCAGTGACCTGGGAGGGGGCAATCAGCCCCAGCATTTT
-,TRBJ2-7,TRBV2,few,CASSVSGYEQYF,TGTGCCAGCAGTGTATCAGGCTACGAGCAGTACTTC
-,TRBJ2-6,TRBV6-1,-,CASSPRDTGANVLTF,TGTGCCAGCAGTCCCCGGGACACTGGGGCCAACGTCCTGACTTTC
TRBD1,TRBJ1-2,TRBV2,once,CASSSPAGQDYGYTF,TGTGCCAGCAGTTCCCCCGCGGGACAGGATTATGGCTACACCTTC
-,TRBJ1-5,TRBV6-4,-,CASSDGDRVFSPQHF,TGTGCCAGCAGTGACGGAGATCGAGTCTTTAGCCCCCAGCATTTT
TRBD2,TRBJ2-3,TRBV6-6,-,CASSRRGDVTDTQYF,TGTGCCAGCAGCCGCCGGGGGGACGTCACAGATACGCAGTATTTT
-,TRBJ1-1,TRBV19,-,CASSTFTGMNTEAFF,TGTGCCAGTAGTACCTTTACAGGGATGAACACTGAAGCTTTCTTT
-,TRBJ2-3,TRBV12-5,-,CASGAASTDTQYF,TGTGCTAGTGGGGCAGCGAGCACAGATACGCAGTATTTT
-,TRBJ2-3,TRBV9,-,CASSLTGQGTDTQYF,TGTGCCAGCAGCCTGACAGGACAAGGCACAGATACGCAGTATTTT
-,TRBJ2-7,TRBV5-6,-,CASRGPGTSPYEQYF,TGTGCCAGCAGGGGACCCGGGACTTCGCCCTACGAGCAGTACTTC
TRBD2,TRBJ2-1,TRBV4-1,-,CASSQRTSGGAFNEQFF,TGCGCCAGCAGCCAACGGACTAGCGGGGGGGCGTTTAATGAGCAGTTCTTC
-,TRBJ1-6,TRBV9,once,CASSPPTGNSPLHF,TGTGCCAGCAGCCCGCCCACAGGGAATTCACCCCTCCACTTT
TRBD1,TRBJ1-2,TRBV27,-,CASSFMRDSANYGYTF,TGTGCCAGCAGCTTTATGCGGGACAGCGCTAACTATGGCTACACCTTC
-,TRBJ1-5,TRBV19,-,CASMNGQWSNQPQHF,TGTGCCAGTATGAACGGACAGTGGAGCAATCAGCCCCAGCATTTT
-,TRBJ2-7,TRBV6-6,-,CASSYSNSNGEQYF,TGTGCCAGCAGTTACTCGAATAGCAACGGCGAGCAGTACTTC
TRBD1,TRBJ2-7,TRBV7-8,-,CASALGGQGINEQYF,TGTGCCAGCGCTTTGGGGGGACAGGGAATAAACGAGCAGTACTTC
-,TRBJ1-1,TRBV28,few,CASSLFGRVGNTEAFF,TGTGCCAGCAGTTTGTTCGGGAGGGTCGGGAACACTGAAGCTTTCTTT
-,TRBJ1-5,TRBV4-1,-,CASSQDHTSNQPQHF,TGCGCCAGCAGCCAAGACCACACTAGCAATCAGCCCCAGCATTTT
TRBD1,TRBJ2-7,TRBV27,few,CASSKGTASNSYEQYF,TGTGCCAGCAGTAAAGGGACAGCCTCAAATTCCTACGAGCAGTACTTC
TRBD1,TRBJ1-5,TRBV6-5,few,CASSSTTGVDQPQHF,TGTGCCAGCAGTTCCACGACAGGGGTCGATCAGCCCCAGCATTTT
-,TRBJ1-2,TRBV9,-,CASSPDSSSWYGYTF,TGTGCCAGCAGCCCCGACAGCTCTTCATGGTATGGCTACACCTTC
-,TRBJ2-3,TRBV5-4,-,CASSLTPSAHTQYF,TGTGCCAGCAGCCTGACACCCTCCGCCCATACGCAGTATTTT
TRBD1,TRBJ1-5,TRBV5-1,-,CASESGGGSNQPQHF,TGCGCCAGCGAATCAGGGGGTGGGAGCAATCAGCCTCAGCATTTT
-,TRBJ1-4,TRBV10-1,-,CASSGASNEKLFF,TGCGCCAGCAGTGGGGCGTCTAATGAAAAACTGTTTTTT
-,TRBJ1-2,TRBV5-1,few,CASSLAGEYGYTF,TGCGCCAGCAGCTTGGCAGGGGAGTATGGCTACACCTTC
-,TRBJ1-5,TRBV9,-,CASSVEGNSNQPQHF,TGTGCCAGCAGCGTAGAGGGGAATAGCAATCAGCCCCAGCATTTT
-,TRBJ1-5,TRBV6-1,-,CASSEGGSNQPQHF,TGTGCCAGCAGTGAGGGAGGTAGCAATCAGCCCCAGCATTTT
-,TRBJ1-1,TRBV11-2,-,CASRPQQGWVTEAFF,TGTGCCAGCAGACCTCAACAGGGATGGGTTACTGAAGCTTTCTTT
-,TRBJ1-5,TRBV19,-,CASSHQTGGQPQHF,TGTGCCAGTAGTCATCAGACTGGCGGTCAGCCCCAGCATTTT
-,TRBJ1-1,TRBV6-6,few,CASNKMELGGNTEAFF,TGTGCCAGCAATAAAATGGAGCTGGGGGGAAACACTGAAGCTTTCTTT
-,TRBJ1-2,TRBV7-8,-,CASSLDRVHGYTF,TGTGCCAGCAGCTTAGACAGGGTGCATGGCTACACCTTC
TRBD2,TRBJ2-7,TRBV25-1,-,CASSETSGDSSYEQYF,TGTGCCAGCAGTGAAACTAGCGGGGATAGCTCCTACGAGCAGTACTTC
-,TRBJ1-4,TRBV11-2,-,CASSRNPGTNEKLFF,TGTGCCAGCAGCAGGAATCCAGGGACTAATGAAAAACTGTTTTTT
TRBD2,TRBJ2-3,TRBV5-6,-,CASSPSGTSHTDTQYF,TGTGCCAGCAGCCCCTCCGGGACTAGTCACACAGATACGCAGTATTTT
-,TRBJ2-2,TRBV6-6,-,CASSPGTANTGELFF,TGTGCCAGCAGTCCCGGGACTGCGAACACCGGGGAGCTGTTTTTT
TRBD2,TRBJ2-5,TRBV10-1,-,CASSLAGGETQYF,TGCGCCAGCAGCCTAGCGGGCGGAGAGACCCAGTACTTC
-,TRBJ2-3,TRBV19,-,CASTVQGSDTQYF,TGTGCCAGTACCGTGCAGGGATCAGATACGCAGTATTTT
-,TRBJ2-7,TRBV18,-,CASSPRQESAQYF,TGTGCCAGCTCACCACGGCAGGAATCAGCCCAGTACTTC
-,TRBJ2-5,TRBV23-1,-,CASSLGRKETQYF,TGCGCCAGCAGTCTGGGCCGAAAAGAGACCCAGTACTTC
-,TRBJ1-4,TRBV19,medium-sized,CASSISRATNEKLFF,TGTGCCAGTAGTATCTCCCGTGCAACTAATGAAAAACTGTTTTTT
-,TRBJ1-1,TRBV9,-,CASSVSGGATEAFF,TGTGCCAGCAGCGTATCGGGAGGGGCGACTGAAGCTTTCTTT
-,TRBJ1-1,TRBV14,few,CASSHGTALYGAFF,TGTGCCAGCAGCCACGGGACTGCCTTGTATGGGGCTTTCTTT
TRBD1,TRBJ1-2,TRBV7-9,-,CASSLGTGGRGYTF,TGTGCCAGCAGCTTAGGAACAGGGGGCCGGGGCTACACCTTC
-,TRBJ1-1,TRBV5-5,few,CASSLGGRVSTEAFF,TGTGCCAGCAGCTTGGGAGGCAGGGTTAGCACTGAAGCTTTCTTT
TRBD2,TRBJ2-1,TRBV30,-,CAWSLSGAPWEQFF,TGTGCCTGGAGTCTTAGCGGGGCACCTTGGGAGCAGTTCTTC
-,TRBJ1-2,TRBV28,-,CASSVPGNYGYTF,TGTGCCAGCAGTGTCCCAGGGAACTATGGCTACACCTTC
-,TRBJ2-7,TRBV5-1,-,CASSLGQYEQYF,TGCGCCAGCAGCTTGGGACAGTACGAGCAGTACTTC
-,TRBJ2-3,TRBV6-1,-,CASSVRVFSTDTQYF,TGTGCCAGCAGTGTCCGGGTATTTAGCACAGATACGCAGTATTTT
-,TRBJ1-6,TRBV27,-,CASSFRSYNSPLHF,TGTGCCAGCAGTTTTCGCTCCTATAATTCACCCCTCCACTTT
TRBD1,TRBJ1-2,TRBV6-6,-,CASSYSGTGTNYGYTF,TGTGCCAGCAGTTACTCCGGGACAGGGACTAACTATGGCTACACCTTC